A selection of T cell receptor beta chains follows, all from one sample in a study of Graves' ophthalmopathy and Graves' hyperthyroidism. Using its own MiXCR run on the multiplex PCR reads, TCRdb lists one record per CDR3 protein. Of 1 million to 1.3 million distinct CDR3 sequences in the sample, approximately 35% were seen once. The sequencing input was peripheral blood or thyroid tissue (not recorded which). These receptors came from an adult man with Graves' hyperthyroidism. Each CDR3 is given with its conserved first and last residue. Each record gives: clone size, V gene, D gene, J gene, CDR3 length, CDR3 DNA, CDR3 protein. D genes are given only for firm matches. The size field is filled for only some rows; it gives once, few, many or a size class.

many	TRBV2	NA	TRBJ1-1	14	TGTGCCAGTAACCCGGGCAGGGAGGTCACTGAAGCTTTCTTT	CASNPGREVTEAFF
NA	TRBV29-1	TRBD1	TRBJ1-6	15	TGCAGCCAACTGGACAGGGTAACCCCGTATTCACCCCTCCACTTT	CSQLDRVTPYSPLHF
many	TRBV7-2	NA	TRBJ1-2	13	TGTGCCAGCAGCCCGGACAGTGCGTATGGCTACACCTTC	CASSPDSAYGYTF
many	TRBV4-3	NA	TRBJ1-1	14	TGCGCCAGCAGCCAAGTAAGGGGAGTACCTGAAGCTTTCTTT	CASSQVRGVPEAFF
NA	TRBV29-1	TRBD1	TRBJ1-2	13	TGCAGCGGTGGGACAGGGGGTAACTATGGCTACACCTTC	CSGGTGGNYGYTF
many	TRBV2	NA	TRBJ1-2	16	TGTGCCAGCAGTCCTCCCGCGACACGGTACTTCTATGGCTACACCTTC	CASSPPATRYFYGYTF
NA	TRBV12-3/TRBV12-4	NA	TRBJ2-7	15	TGTGCCAGCAGCCCGGCCGACAGACAATGGGAGGCGCAGTACTTC	CASSPADRQWEAQYF
many	TRBV20-1	NA	TRBJ1-4	14	TGCAGTGCTAGAGATCTAGTAGGGGATGAAAAACTGTTTTTT	CSARDLVGDEKLFF
NA	TRBV4-2	NA	TRBJ1-5	16	TGTGCCAGCAGCCAAGAGTTCCAGGGTCTGAATCAGCCCCAGCATTTT	CASSQEFQGLNQPQHF
many	TRBV11-2	NA	TRBJ1-1	15	TGTGCCAGCAGCTGGGATCCAGGGGTGAACACTGAAGCTTTCTTT	CASSWDPGVNTEAFF
few	TRBV7-8	NA	TRBJ2-5	15	TGTGCCAGCAGCTTGACCCTGTCAGAGTTGGAGACCCAGTACTTC	CASSLTLSELETQYF
NA	TRBV7-2	TRBD1	TRBJ1-1	11	TGTGCCAGCAGCCAGGGACAGTGGGCTTTCTTT	CASSQGQWAFF
many	TRBV10-3	TRBD1	TRBJ2-5	14	TGTGCCATCAGCCCAAGGGACAGGGAAGAGACCCAGTACTTC	CAISPRDREETQYF
few	TRBV6-1	TRBD1	TRBJ2-7	15	TGTGCCAGCCTGGGGGGACAGGGGATCGCCTACGAGCAGTACTTC	CASLGGQGIAYEQYF
many	TRBV20-1	NA	TRBJ1-2	15	TGCAGTGCTAGAGGAGGTGGCAGTACTAACTATGGCTACACCTTC	CSARGGGSTNYGYTF
NA	TRBV10-3	NA	TRBJ2-1	15	TGTGCCATCAGTGATTTCGCAGGGGGGGGGAATGAGCAGTTCTTC	CAISDFAGGGNEQFF
many	TRBV12-3/TRBV12-4	NA	TRBJ2-7	14	TGTGCCAGCCGCAACGAGGGGCAGGGCTACGAGCAGTACTTC	CASRNEGQGYEQYF
NA	TRBV7-8	NA	TRBJ2-7	15	TGTGCCAGCAGCTTATGGGACCGGCAGTCCTACGAGCAGTACTTC	CASSLWDRQSYEQYF
NA	TRBV4-1	TRBD1	TRBJ1-2	13	TGCGCCAGCAGCTCGGACAGGGGTACTGGCTACACCTTC	CASSSDRGTGYTF
NA	TRBV7-7	NA	TRBJ2-5	14	TGTGCCGGCAGCTTTCCAAGGGGAGAGGAGACCCAGTACTTC	CAGSFPRGEETQYF